This T cell receptor (beta chain) was sequenced during a study of OX40 agonist ivuxolimab in advanced cancers. Study-level background: The costimulatory receptor OX40 (CD134) was targeted by ivuxolimab, a fully human IgG2 agonistic monoclonal antibody. Peripheral TCRbeta sequencing aimed to test whether ivuxolimab altered TCR sequence diversity and caused clonal T-cell expansion. A male proportion of around 83% and a mean age of 60 years, ranging from about 20 to 80, were recorded for the dose-escalation cohort. Intravenous ivuxolimab was administered to patients every 2 weeks at six dose levels: 0.01, 0.1, 0.3, 1.5, 3 and 10 mg/kg. Partial responses were achieved by three dose-escalation patients, of whom one had hepatocellular carcinoma and two had cutaneous melanoma. Of the 50 to 55 patients in dose escalation, 19 had hepatocellular carcinoma, some 15 had melanoma, 9 had renal cell carcinoma and 9 had head and neck cancer. Patients were allowed to have had prior anti-PD-1, anti-PD-L1 or anti-CTLA-4 therapy, and 30% to 50% of the dose-escalation patients had previously received checkpoint inhibitors. The monotherapy dose-escalation portion (N of about 52 patients) of the phase I ivuxolimab trial is reported in the paper. On the study overall, not on this receptor specifically: Low levels of normalized T-cell clonal expansion were also shown by some nonresponding patients. In the 0.1-3.0 mg/kg groups, partial responders had among the lowest normalized peripheral clonal expansion, particularly in CD8+ T cells. At doses of 0.1 to 3.0 mg/kg, clonal expansion of both CD4+ and CD8+ blood T cells was observed from baseline to week 6. After ivuxolimab, expanded clones were on average more numerous among CD8+ T cells than among CD4+ T cells. The antigen specificity of the peripheral T cells that underwent clonal expansion was not determined.

Genomic DNA was extracted from sorted cells for sequencing of the TCRbeta CDR3 region. TCRbeta CDR3 regions were sequenced using the immunoSEQ Assay. Drawn from immuneACCESS, this table holds only the in-frame rearrangements with V and J called that TCRdb kept. Clones are partly lost; checked studies trace under half to an unresolved V gene and leave the rest unexplained. The sample profile shows 50,000 to 75,000 clones; 75% to 85% of them were found once. Clones ranked in the top ten supply 1% to 1.5% of the sample. The trial excluded patients who had a history of autoimmune disease or were on systemic immunosuppression. Peripheral blood for TCR sequencing was collected from all dose cohorts at baseline, on cycle 4 day 1, and on cycle 7 day 1. Samples came from an open-label, multicenter, first-in-human phase I dose-escalation trial of ivuxolimab. Adults with locally advanced or metastatic melanoma, renal cell carcinoma, hepatocellular carcinoma or head and neck squamous cell carcinoma were enrolled in the trial. CD4+ and CD8+ T cells were sorted separately from peripheral blood before TCR sequencing.

By its share of the sample, this clone is medium-sized (0.01 to 0.1%). The antigen it recognizes is unknown. Base qualities are not provided; no much larger clone lies one nucleotide away. Spanning cysteine to phenylalanine, the CDR3 consists of 14 amino acids. Just the 42-base CDR3 DNA is kept, in frame starting at base 1. Taken from the germline V gene, the CDR1 and CDR2 loops are LGHNA and YNFKEQ. From V the trimming removes 4 bases and from J it removes 6 bases, while the gene matches leave 8 bases of the junction unaccounted for. This sample comprised CD4+ or CD8+ T cells sorted from blood, obtained in a trial of the OX40 agonist ivuxolimab. The sequence derives from an adult with an advanced solid tumor such as melanoma, head and neck, liver or kidney cancer. The chain joins TRBV4-2 to TRBJ2-7, with 8 central nucleotides matching TRBD1. CDR3 sequence: CASSPSDRGGEQYF. The DNA is as follows: TGTGCCAGCAGCCCTAGCGACAGGGGAGGCGAGCAGTACTTC.